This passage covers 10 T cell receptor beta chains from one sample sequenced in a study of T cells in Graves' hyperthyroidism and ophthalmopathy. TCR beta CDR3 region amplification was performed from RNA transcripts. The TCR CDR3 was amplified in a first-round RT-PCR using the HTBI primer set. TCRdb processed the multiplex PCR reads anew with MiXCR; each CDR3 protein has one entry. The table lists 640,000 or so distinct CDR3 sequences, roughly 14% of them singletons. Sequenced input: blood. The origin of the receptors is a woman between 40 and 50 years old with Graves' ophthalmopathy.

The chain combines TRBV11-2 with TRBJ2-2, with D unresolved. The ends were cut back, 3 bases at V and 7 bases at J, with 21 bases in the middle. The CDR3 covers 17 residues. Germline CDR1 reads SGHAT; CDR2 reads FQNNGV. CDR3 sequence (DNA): TGTGCCAGCAGCTTGGGGTCCGGTGTGCGACTGGGCGGGGAGCTGTTTTTT. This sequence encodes CASSLGSGVRLGGELFF.

The CDR3 sequence is CATSRDLGGQETQYF. For the CDR3, the DNA is TGTGCCACCAGCAGAGATCTCGGGGGGCAAGAGACCCAGTACTTC. This chain uses TRBV15 with TRBJ2-5, with 7 bases fitting TRBD2. The CDR3 runs 15 residues. V gave up 0 bases and J gave up 2 bases; unmatched junction bases: 3. Germline lookup yields CDR1 LNHNV and CDR2 YYDKDF (reference sequence).

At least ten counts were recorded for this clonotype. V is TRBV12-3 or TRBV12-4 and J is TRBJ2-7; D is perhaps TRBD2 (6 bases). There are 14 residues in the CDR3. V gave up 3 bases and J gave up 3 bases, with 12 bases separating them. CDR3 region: CASSFGGTHYEQYF. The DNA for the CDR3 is TGTGCCAGCAGTTTTGGCGGGACGCACTACGAGCAGTACTTC.

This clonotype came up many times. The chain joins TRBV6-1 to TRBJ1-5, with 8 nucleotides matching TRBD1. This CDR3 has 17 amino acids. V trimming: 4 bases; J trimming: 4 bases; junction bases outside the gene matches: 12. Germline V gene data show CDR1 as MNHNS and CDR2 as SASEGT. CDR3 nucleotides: TGTGCCAGCAGTGTACACCGAGGACAGGGCACAAATCAGCCCCAGCATTTT. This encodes CASSVHRGQGTNQPQHF.

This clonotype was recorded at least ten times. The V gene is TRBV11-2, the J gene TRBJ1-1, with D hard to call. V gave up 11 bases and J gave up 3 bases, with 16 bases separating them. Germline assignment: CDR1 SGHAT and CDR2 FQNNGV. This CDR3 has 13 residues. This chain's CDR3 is CASRAILDTEAFF. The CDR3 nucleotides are TGTGCCTCGCGGGCCATCTTGGACACTGAAGCTTTCTTT. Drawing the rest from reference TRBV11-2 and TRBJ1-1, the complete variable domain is EAGVAQSPRYKIIEKRQSVAFWCNPISGHATLYWYQQILGQGPKLLIQFQNNGVVDDSQLPKDRFSAERLKGVDSTLKIQPAKLEDSAVYLCASRAILDTEAFFGQGTRLTVV.

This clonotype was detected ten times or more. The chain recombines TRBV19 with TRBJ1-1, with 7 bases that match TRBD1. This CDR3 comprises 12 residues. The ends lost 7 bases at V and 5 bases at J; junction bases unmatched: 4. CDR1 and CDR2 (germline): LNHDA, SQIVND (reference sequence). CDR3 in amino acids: CASKGRGTEAFF. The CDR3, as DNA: TGTGCCAGTAAGGGCAGGGGGACTGAAGCTTTCTTT.

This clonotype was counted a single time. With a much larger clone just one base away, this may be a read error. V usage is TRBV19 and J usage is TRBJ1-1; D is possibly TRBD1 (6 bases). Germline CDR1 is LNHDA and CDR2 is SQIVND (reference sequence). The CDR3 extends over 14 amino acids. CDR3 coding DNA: TGTGCCAGTATTCTTAAACCTCGGGACACTGAAGCTTCCTTT. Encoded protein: CASILKPRDTEASF.

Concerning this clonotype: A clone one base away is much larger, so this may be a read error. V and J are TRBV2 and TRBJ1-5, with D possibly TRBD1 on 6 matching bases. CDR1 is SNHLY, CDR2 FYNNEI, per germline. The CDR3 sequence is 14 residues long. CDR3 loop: CASRQGWRNQSQHF. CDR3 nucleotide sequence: TGTGCCAGCAGACAGGGATGGCGCAATCAGTCCCAGCATTTT. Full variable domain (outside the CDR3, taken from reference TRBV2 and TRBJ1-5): EPEVTQTPSHQVTQMGQEVILRCVPISNHLYFYWYRQILGQKVEFLVSFYNNEISEKSEIFDDQFSVERPDGSNFTLKIRSTKLEDSAMYFCASRQGWRNQSQHFGDGTRLSIL.

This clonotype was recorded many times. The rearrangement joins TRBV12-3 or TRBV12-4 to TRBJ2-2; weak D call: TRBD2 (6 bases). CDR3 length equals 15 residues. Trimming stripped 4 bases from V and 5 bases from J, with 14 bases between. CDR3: CASSSYGRGTGELFF. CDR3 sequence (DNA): TGTGCCAGCAGTTCTTACGGGAGAGGGACCGGGGAGCTGTTTTTT.

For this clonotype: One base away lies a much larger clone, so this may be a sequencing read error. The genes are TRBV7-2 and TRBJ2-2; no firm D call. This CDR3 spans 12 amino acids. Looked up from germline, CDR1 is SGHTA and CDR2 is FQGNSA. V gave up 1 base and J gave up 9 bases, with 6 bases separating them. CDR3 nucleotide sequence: TGTACCAGCAGCTTAGGTCGGTGGGAGCTGTTTTTT. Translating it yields CTSSLGRWELFF.